This T cell receptor (beta chain) was identified during a study of cytomegalovirus exposure and HLA in healthy donors. PCR was performed using 60 Vbeta and 13 Jbeta primers. Here immunoSEQ multiplex PCR was the method, and the copy in TCRdb shows in-frame clones only, minus some. The sample contains under 95,000 clones, 7.6% of which appear only once. About this clone: What it binds is not known.

This CDR3 contains 14 residues. The trim removed 5 bases at V and 1 base at J, leaving 2 bases unmatched. The V gene's germline CDR1 is SEHNR and CDR2 FQNEAQ (reference sequence). Whole-study findings and limits: One variant, a missense change in DCLRE1C, was linked in a later analysis to TCR beta V- and J-gene trimming. The authors reported that TCR beta sequences could predict HLA-A and HLA-B alleles. These predictions were accurate for most subjects in the first cohort.

What was sequenced was PBMCs. This sequence was found in a man aged 45 to 65 in good health and CMV-seronegative. The chain links TRBV7-9 to TRBJ1-5; TRBD1 agrees at 7 bases. The CDR3 DNA is TGTGCCAGCAGCCACAGGGGAAGCAATCAGCCCCAGCATTTT. Translating gives CASSHRGSNQPQHF. Together with reference TRBV7-9 and TRBJ1-5, the CDR3 gives the full variable domain: DTGVSQNPRHKITKRGQNVTFRCDPISEHNRLYWYRQTLGQGPEFLTYFQNEAQLEKSRLLSDRFSAERPKGSFSTLEIQRTEQGDSAMYLCASSHRGSNQPQHFGDGTRLSIL.